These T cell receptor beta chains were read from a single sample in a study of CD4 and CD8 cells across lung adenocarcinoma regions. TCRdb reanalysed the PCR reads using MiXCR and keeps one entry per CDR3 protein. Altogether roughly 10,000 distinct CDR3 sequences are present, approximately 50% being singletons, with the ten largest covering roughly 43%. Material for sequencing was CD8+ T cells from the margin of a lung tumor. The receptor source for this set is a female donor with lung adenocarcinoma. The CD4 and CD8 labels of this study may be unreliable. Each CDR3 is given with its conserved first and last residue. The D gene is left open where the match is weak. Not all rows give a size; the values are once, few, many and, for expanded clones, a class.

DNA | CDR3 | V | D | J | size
TGTGCCAGCAGTCCGGTAGCGGGAGCCACAGATACGCAGTATTTT | CASSPVAGATDTQYF | TRBV27 | TRBD2 | TRBJ2-3 | -
TGTGCCAGCAGTTCGTTGGGGTCGAACACTGAAGCTTTCTTT | CASSSLGSNTEAFF | TRBV27 | - | TRBJ1-1 | many
TGTGCCAGCAGCCCCAGGGCTAGCGGGAGGGCCGATGAGCAGTTCTTC | CASSPRASGRADEQFF | TRBV14 | TRBD2 | TRBJ2-1 | many
TGTGCCAGCAGCTCTCCCCAGGCTGTGAGCACTTATGCGCAGTATTTT | CASSSPQAVSTYAQYF | TRBV27 | - | TRBJ2-3 | -
TGTGCCAGCAGCTTAAGTCTCCTGGGAATCTATGGCTACACCTTC | CASSLSLLGIYGYTF | TRBV7-2 | - | TRBJ1-2 | medium-sized
TGCGCCAGCAGCTCGGACTTCTATGGCTACACCTTC | CASSSDFYGYTF | TRBV5-1 | - | TRBJ1-2 | -
TGCGCGAGCAGCGGGGGAAAAGCCACTGAGACGCAGTATTTT | CASSGGKATETQYF | TRBV5-1 | TRBD2 | TRBJ2-3 | -
TGTGCCAGCCTACTAGCGGGGCAAGAGACCCAGTACTTC | CASLLAGQETQYF | TRBV6-2/TRBV6-3 | TRBD2 | TRBJ2-5 | many
TGTGCCACGGGCCTGGTAGTGACAAATATGCAGTACTTT | CATGLVVTNMQYF | TRBV11-3 | - | TRBJ2-3 | -
TGTGCCAGCAGCCCAGGGGGGGGGGGCAAAAACATTCAGTACTTC | CASSPGGGGKNIQYF | TRBV9 | - | TRBJ2-4 | -
TGTGCCAGCAGTGATATAGGGACAGCGAACACTGAAGCTTTCTTT | CASSDIGTANTEAFF | TRBV6-1 | TRBD1 | TRBJ1-1 | -
TGTGCCAGCAGTTACTGGGGGGGGATGTGGGGCAAAAATACGCAGTATTTC | CASSYWGGMWGKNTQYF | TRBV6-5 | TRBD2 | TRBJ2-4 | -
TGTGCCAGCAGTGAAGCGGAGACAGGGGGAGAGACCCAGTACTTC | CASSEAETGGETQYF | TRBV6-1 | TRBD1 | TRBJ2-5 | medium-sized
TGTGCGGGCCAGTATAGCGGTAGCAAAGATACGCAGTATTTT | CAGQYSGSKDTQYF | TRBV10-3 | - | TRBJ2-3 | once
TGTGCCAGCAGTGATTCACTAGCGGGGCCTTACAATGAGCAGTTCTTC | CASSDSLAGPYNEQFF | TRBV25-1 | TRBD2 | TRBJ2-1 | -
TGTGCCAGCAGCCAGATGAAGGAAAAACTGTTTTTT | CASSQMKEKLFF | TRBV3-1 | - | TRBJ1-4 | -
TGTGCCAGCAGCCAAGAGGGAGGAGGGACGGAGACCCAGTTCTTC | CASSQEGGGTETQFF | TRBV4-2 | - | TRBJ2-1 | -
TGTGCCAGCAGCACAACTAGCGGGAGTTTCAATGAGCAGTTCTTC | CASSTTSGSFNEQFF | TRBV7-3 | TRBD2 | TRBJ2-1 | -
TGTGCCAGCAGGGGACGGTTCTACGAGCAGTACTTC | CASRGRFYEQYF | TRBV27 | - | TRBJ2-7 | -
TGTGCCAGCGGTTCGGGGCTGGCTGGCAAAAATATGCAGTACTTC | CASGSGLAGKNMQYF | TRBV6-5 | - | TRBJ2-7 | -
TGTGCCAGCAGTGACTCCATGAGCACAGATACGCAGTATTTT | CASSDSMSTDTQYF | TRBV6-4 | - | TRBJ2-3 | -
TGTGCCAGCGGGGGACTAGCGGGGGTCACCGGGGAGCTGTTTTTT | CASGGLAGVTGELFF | TRBV7-2 | TRBD2 | TRBJ2-2 | medium-sized
TGTTTCAGCAGGGTCATGGGGGGACGTGCGGAAGAGACGCAGTACTTT | CFSRVMGGRAEETQYF | TRBV7-2 | - | TRBJ2-1 | -